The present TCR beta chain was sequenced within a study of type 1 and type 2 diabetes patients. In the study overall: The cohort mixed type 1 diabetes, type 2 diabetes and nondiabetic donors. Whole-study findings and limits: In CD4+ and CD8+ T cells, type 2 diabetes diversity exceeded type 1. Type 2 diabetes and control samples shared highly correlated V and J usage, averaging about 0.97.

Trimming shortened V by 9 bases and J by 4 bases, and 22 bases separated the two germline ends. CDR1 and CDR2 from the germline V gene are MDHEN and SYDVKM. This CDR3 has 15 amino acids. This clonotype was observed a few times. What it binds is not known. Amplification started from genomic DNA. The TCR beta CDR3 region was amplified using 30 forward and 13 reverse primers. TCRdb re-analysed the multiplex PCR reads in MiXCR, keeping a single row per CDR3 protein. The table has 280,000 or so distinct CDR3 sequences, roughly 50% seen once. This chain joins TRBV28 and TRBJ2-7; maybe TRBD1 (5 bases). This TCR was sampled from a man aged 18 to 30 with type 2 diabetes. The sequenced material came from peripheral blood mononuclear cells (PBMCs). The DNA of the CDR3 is TGTGCCAGTATCTCTCAGGGTAGCAGTTTATACGAGCAGTACTTC. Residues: CASISQGSSLYEQYF.